The clone carrying this T cell receptor (beta chain) was seen ten or more times. Its target is unknown. This entry comes from a study of CD8 T cells in ankylosing spondylitis. General observations from the study: As reported, disease-linked clones showed significant enrichment in matched ankylosing spondylitis synovial fluid. Ankylosing spondylitis blood appeared to carry a characteristic TCR beta motif of several highly homologous variants.

Preparation of TCR beta libraries was done by quantitative 5'-RACE with molecular barcodes. Each CDR3 protein gets one entry after TCRdb re-called the 5' RACE reads with MiXCR. The sample consists of around 130,000 distinct CDR3 sequences, 15% to 20% of them appearing once. The CDR3 spans 11 residues. Germline V gene sequence: CDR1 MDHEN, CDR2 SYDVKM. V shed 3 bases and J shed 7 bases, with 4 bases lying between them. The V and J genes are TRBV28 and TRBJ2-1; no firm D call. The source is a male donor with ankylosing spondylitis. Sequenced: blood, either unsorted or a sorted T cell fraction (not recorded which). CDR3 amino acids: CASSFLNEQFF. CDR3 DNA sequence: TGTGCCAGCAGTTTTTTAAATGAGCAGTTCTTC.